Following are 5 T cell receptor beta chains from one sample sequenced in a study of T cell changes during pregnancy in multiple sclerosis. Some clones are missing from TCRdb's copy, which holds only in-frame ones; the method was immunoSEQ multiplex PCR. The sample carries over 25,000 clones, 75% to 90% recorded once. The material sequenced was CD8+ T cells from peripheral blood mononuclear cells, taken after pregnancy. The receptors derive from a female donor with multiple sclerosis, enrolled in a pregnancy study.

This clone was detected only once. V usage is TRBV30 and J usage is TRBJ1-2; maybe TRBD1 (6 bases). The CDR3 runs 12 residues. The V end was cut by 4 bases, the J end by 2 bases, with 8 bases between. Germline V gene lookup returns CDR1 GTSNPN and CDR2 SVGIG (reference sequence). CDR3 residues: CAWTGANYGYTF. The CDR3 coding sequence is TGTGCCTGGACAGGGGCGAACTATGGCTACACCTTC.

The rearrangement uses TRBV6-5 and TRBJ1-1; D not certain. V lost 8 bases and J 3 bases, leaving 13 bases between the germline ends. From germline, CDR1 is MNHEY and CDR2 SVGAGI. The CDR3 covers 13 residues. The CDR3 loop reads CASAPGWDTEAFF. CDR3 sequence (DNA): TGTGCCAGCGCGCCGGGGTGGGACACTGAAGCTTTCTTT.

This clone occurred once. CDR3 residues: CASSQDRAGGNEQFF. The CDR3 DNA is TGCGCCAGCAGCCAAGATCGAGCGGGAGGCAATGAGCAGTTCTTC. The chain has TRBV4-3 and TRBJ2-1; 9 bases map to TRBD2. Losses at the gene ends were 0 bases for V and 6 bases for J; bases not matched to a gene: 3. Germline-derived CDR1 and CDR2 are LGHNA and YSLEER. CDR3 length: 15 amino acids.

This clone came up once. The J gene is TRBJ2-7, the V gene TRBV19, with TRBD2 matching 9 bases. The CDR3 runs 14 residues. Germline values: CDR1 LNHDA, CDR2 SQIVND (reference sequence). The junction had 5 bases not matched to a gene; V was cut back by 6 bases and J by 2 bases. For the CDR3, the DNA is TGTGCCAGTAGAGGCGGGACTAGCCCCTACGAGCAGTACTTC. Translation gives CASRGGTSPYEQYF.

The rearrangement links TRBV7-6 to TRBJ1-1, with D maybe TRBD1 (6 bases). The CDR3 contains 12 residues. The germline V gene encodes CDR1 SGHVS and CDR2 FNYEAQ. Trimming cost V 5 bases and J 6 bases, with 10 bases left between them. This chain's CDR3 is CASSRTGSEAFF. The DNA for the CDR3 is TGTGCCAGCAGCCGAACAGGGTCTGAAGCTTTCTTT.